Listed below are T cell receptor beta chains from one sample, sequenced in a study of cytomegalovirus exposure and HLA in healthy donors. Profiling relied on immunoSEQ multiplex PCR, and the TCRdb table lists in-frame clones only, not all of them. This table has roughly 130,000 clones, around 90% appearing once. Sample: PBMCs. These TCRs come from a woman between 40 and 50 years old in good health and CMV-seronegative. Both conserved end residues are part of each CDR3. The D gene is left open where the match is weak. Size tells how often a clone was seen (once, few, many) or the class of an expanded clone, and some rows leave it out.

TRBD1,TRBJ1-2,-,TRBV7-9,CSSSLGTGVNYGYTF,TGTTCCAGCAGCCTTGGGACAGGGGTTAACTATGGCTACACCTTC
TRBD2,TRBJ2-7,-,TRBV6-5,CASSYSLRGGPYEQYF,TGTGCCAGCAGTTACTCCCTTCGGGGGGGGCCCTACGAGCAGTACTTC
TRBD1,TRBJ2-3,-,TRBV9,CASSVAITGQGYTDTQYF,TGTGCCAGCAGCGTAGCCATTACGGGACAGGGTTACACAGATACACAGTATTTT
-,TRBJ1-1,-,TRBV19,CASSIARYTEAFF,TGTGCCAGTAGTATTGCCAGGTACACTGAAGCCTTCTTT
TRBD2,TRBJ2-1,-,TRBV5-1,CASAGGSSYNEQFF,TGCGCCTCAGCGGGAGGGAGCTCCTACAATGAGCAGTTCTTC
-,TRBJ2-1,-,TRBV28,CASSQGILYEQFF,TGTGCCAGCAGCCAGGGCATACTGTATGAGCAGTTCTTC
TRBD1,TRBJ2-3,once,TRBV29-1,CSVGDRGGDTQYF,TGCAGCGTTGGGGACAGGGGAGGTGATACGCAGTATTTT
-,TRBJ1-6,-,TRBV13,CASSPNNSPLHF,TGTGCCAGCAGCCCTAACAATTCACCCCTCCACTTT
TRBD2,TRBJ2-3,once,TRBV10-3,CAISDGRENTDTQYF,TGTGCCATCAGTGATGGGCGGGAGAACACAGATACGCAGTATTTT
-,TRBJ1-2,-,TRBV7-8,CASSPGPELGYTF,TGTGCCAGCAGCCCTGGGCCCGAGCTCGGCTACACCTTC
TRBD2,TRBJ2-5,-,TRBV4-1,CASSQAIGRSGRGEETQYF,TGCGCCAGCAGCCAAGCGATCGGAAGAAGCGGGAGGGGGGAAGAGACCCAGTACTTC
-,TRBJ2-3,-,TRBV9,CASSALASSTDTQYF,TGTGCCAGCAGCGCCCTAGCTTCTAGCACAGATACGCAGTATTTT
-,TRBJ1-1,few,TRBV2,CASSVETEAFF,TGTGCCAGCAGTGTGGAGACTGAAGCTTTCTTT
TRBD1,TRBJ2-7,once,TRBV27,CASSLRAPYRGRGEQYF,TGTGCCAGCAGTTTACGTGCCCCATACAGGGGGCGAGGTGAGCAGTACTTC
TRBD2,TRBJ2-3,-,TRBV27,CASSELAGINTQYF,TGTGCCAGCAGTGAACTAGCGGGAATAAATACGCAGTATTTT
-,TRBJ2-1,-,TRBV28,CASKVHERSSYNEQFF,TGTGCCAGCAAAGTTCACGAGAGAAGTTCCTACAATGAGCAGTTCTTC
-,TRBJ2-1,-,TRBV7-2,CASSFSRPSNNEQFF,TGTGCCAGCAGCTTTTCGCGGCCTTCCAACAATGAGCAGTTCTTC
-,TRBJ1-5,-,TRBV19,CASSLGVNQPQHF,TGTGCCAGTAGTCTAGGAGTAAATCAGCCCCAGCATTTT
-,TRBJ1-1,-,TRBV6-5,CASSTLERGYTEAFF,TGTGCCAGCAGTACGCTTGAGCGGGGGTACACTGAAGCTTTCTTT
TRBD2,TRBJ2-7,-,TRBV5-1,CASSLAASGSTEQYF,TGCGCCAGCAGCTTGGCGGCTAGCGGGAGTACCGAGCAGTACTTC
-,TRBJ2-7,-,TRBV7-2,CASSLATEYEQYF,TGTGCCAGCAGCTTAGCCACAGAATACGAGCAGTACTTC
-,TRBJ1-5,-,TRBV10-3,CAISESGAYQPQHF,TGTGCCATCAGTGAGTCGGGGGCTTATCAGCCCCAGCATTTT
-,TRBJ2-3,-,TRBV5-1,CASSPPLLGGRTLWGTDTQYF,TGCGCCAGCAGCCCCCCCCTGCTTGGAGGGAGGACCCTCTGGGGCACAGATACGCAGTATTTT
TRBD2,TRBJ2-7,-,TRBV30,CAWSIRGLAGNYEQYF,TGTGCCTGGAGCATTAGAGGACTAGCGGGAAACTACGAGCAGTACTTC
TRBD2,TRBJ2-7,-,TRBV6-5,CASRREARAEQYF,TGTGCCAGCAGACGGGAGGCGAGGGCCGAGCAGTACTTC
-,TRBJ2-1,-,TRBV6-5,CASSYRGVGNEQFF,TGTGCCAGCAGTTACCGGGGAGTGGGGAATGAGCAGTTCTTC
-,TRBJ2-7,-,TRBV19,CASSINRFEQYF,TGTGCCAGTAGTATTAACCGGTTCGAGCAGTACTTC
-,TRBJ2-1,-,TRBV11-2,CASSPSLSGQNEQFF,TGTGCCAGCAGCCCGAGCTTGTCGGGTCAAAATGAGCAGTTCTTC
-,TRBJ1-1,-,TRBV6-6,CASSYSQRNTEAFF,TGTGCCAGCAGTTACTCACAGAGGAACACTGAAGCTTTCTTT
TRBD2,TRBJ2-1,few,TRBV5-6,CASSLASSGRNEQFF,TGTGCCAGCAGCTTGGCATCTAGCGGGAGGAATGAGCAGTTCTTC
TRBD1,TRBJ2-2,-,TRBV28,CASGTGGRGGTGELFF,TGTGCCAGCGGCACAGGGGGCAGGGGGGGAACCGGGGAGCTGTTTTTT
-,TRBJ1-5,-,TRBV7-9,CSSSPHRDNQPQHF,TGTTCCAGCAGCCCTCACAGGGATAATCAGCCCCAGCATTTT
-,TRBJ2-3,-,TRBV11-3,CASKASGTDTQYF,TGTGCCAGCAAAGCTAGCGGCACAGATACGCAGTATTTT
TRBD1,TRBJ1-2,-,TRBV11-3,CASSDRGSYGYTF,TGTGCCAGCAGCGACAGGGGTTCCTATGGCTACACCTTC
-,TRBJ2-7,once,TRBV13,CASSPPEGTVSYEQYF,TGTGCCAGCAGCCCCCCGGAAGGGACTGTTTCCTACGAGCAGTACTTC
-,TRBJ2-7,-,TRBV5-1,CASSSGPRENAYEQYF,TGCGCCAGCAGTTCCGGCCCGAGGGAGAACGCCTACGAGCAGTACTTC
-,TRBJ1-2,-,TRBV13,CASSLSQGNYGYTF,TGTGCCAGCAGCCTCTCACAGGGTAACTATGGCTACACCTTC
TRBD1,TRBJ2-5,-,TRBV25-1,CASSLQGWRTQYF,TGTGCCAGCAGTCTACAGGGGTGGAGGACCCAGTACTTC
TRBD2,TRBJ2-3,-,TRBV5-1,CASSRGFGTSDTDTQYF,TGCGCCAGCAGCCGGGGCTTCGGGACTAGTGACACAGATACGCAGTATTTT
-,TRBJ2-5,-,TRBV30,CAWSMDIQETQYF,TGTGCCTGGAGTATGGACATCCAGGAGACCCAGTACTTC
-,TRBJ1-2,-,TRBV5-4,CASSLDMGGNYGYTF,TGTGCCAGCAGCTTGGACATGGGCGGGAACTATGGCTACACCTTC
TRBD2,TRBJ2-2,once,TRBV7-9,CASSPSSGIIVSGELFF,TGTGCCAGCAGCCCTTCAAGCGGGATTATTGTGTCCGGGGAGCTGTTTTTT
TRBD1,TRBJ2-6,-,TRBV15,CATSRERTGGELGANVLTF,TGTGCCACCAGCAGAGAACGGACAGGGGGCGAGTTGGGGGCCAACGTCCTGACTTTC
-,TRBJ1-5,-,TRBV7-9,CSSSLWGDQPQHF,TGTTCCAGCAGCTTATGGGGCGATCAGCCCCAGCATTTT
TRBD2,TRBJ2-1,-,TRBV27,CASSDRTSDYNEQFF,TGTGCCAGCAGTGATCGGACTAGCGACTACAATGAGCAGTTCTTC
TRBD2,TRBJ2-3,-,TRBV5-4,CASSLVTSGRSTDTQYF,TGTGCCAGCAGCTTGGTTACTAGCGGGAGAAGCACAGATACGCAGTATTTT
-,TRBJ2-7,few,TRBV28,CASSWKGGPTYEQYF,TGTGCCAGCAGTTGGAAAGGGGGTCCTACCTACGAGCAGTACTTC
-,TRBJ2-1,-,TRBV7-9,CSSSLLNEQFF,TGTTCCAGCAGCTTACTCAATGAGCAGTTCTTC
-,TRBJ1-5,-,TRBV28,CASLLGGGYSNQPQHF,TGTGCCAGCCTTTTAGGCGGGGGTTATAGCAATCAGCCCCAGCATTTT
-,TRBJ2-7,-,TRBV11-3,CASSLESEVYEQYF,TGTGCCAGCAGCTTAGAATCGGAGGTCTACGAGCAGTACTTC
TRBD2,TRBJ2-1,-,TRBV4-1,CASSQDPASGRGDGEQFF,TGCGCCAGCAGCCAAGATCCCGCTAGCGGGAGGGGGGATGGTGAGCAGTTCTTC
-,TRBJ1-2,-,TRBV5-1,CASSFGTGDYGYTF,TGCGCCAGCAGCTTCGGAACAGGCGACTATGGCTACACCTTC
-,TRBJ2-7,-,TRBV19,CASSMGALYEQYF,TGTGCCAGTAGTATGGGGGCTCTCTACGAGCAGTACTTC